This T cell receptor beta chain was sequenced for a study of Ad26.COV2.S vaccination and SARS-CoV-2 variants. Clones were read by immunoSEQ multiplex PCR, and TCRdb kept only the in-frame ones, dropping some. The data hold roughly 320,000 clones, with more than 70% observed a single time. Overall study findings and caveats: Analyses of TCR breadth and depth may have underestimated total T cell responses. Non-spike TCR breadth showed similarity between vaccine and placebo recipients.

Concerning this clone itself: What it binds is unknown.

This CDR3 contains 16 residues. J gave up 5 bases and V 0 bases, and 7 bases lay outside the gene matches. From germline, CDR1 is MGHRA and CDR2 YSYEKL. Treatment reported: over 15 received Ad26.COV2.S at low or high dose, single or two shots; roughly five received placebo; per-sample allocation not given. Collection of the samples took place on day 63 after the first injection of vaccine or placebo. This Boston cohort included adults aged 18-55 years. V usage is TRBV4-1 and J usage is TRBJ2-3; the match to TRBD2 covers 8 bases. The source of this sequence is a person between 18 and 65 years old who received the Ad26.COV2.S COVID-19 vaccine or a placebo. The source was peripheral blood, collected in a trial of Ad26.COV2.S vaccine versus placebo. CDR3 amino acids: CASSQDAGGAQDTQYF. The DNA for the CDR3 is TGCGCCAGCAGCCAAGATGCGGGGGGCGCACAAGATACGCAGTATTTT.